Below are 3 T cell receptor beta chains sequenced from a single sample in a study of graft-versus-host responses after intestinal transplantation. These receptors' antigens are unknown. Here immunoSEQ multiplex PCR was the method, and the copy in TCRdb shows in-frame clones only, minus some. The profile shows about 120,000 clones, approximately 95% of them singletons. Source: unstimulated CD4+ T cells sorted from spleen or lymph node cells, taken before intestinal transplant. These receptors were taken from a human donor who received an intestinal transplant.

In DNA form, the CDR3 reads TGTGCCAGCAGCGAACGTAGCGGGAGGGCCGAGACCCAGTACTTC. The encoded protein is CASSERSGRAETQYF. The chain employs TRBV7-9 and TRBJ2-5; 11 positions match TRBD2. Germline V lookup: CDR1 SEHNR, CDR2 FQNEAQ (reference sequence). V trimming: 5 bases; J trimming: 5 bases; junction bases outside the gene matches: 7. The CDR3 loop spans 15 amino acids.

V and J are TRBV7-9 and TRBJ2-1; tentative D call: TRBD1 (5 bases). Trimming pared 5 bases from V and 10 bases from J, leaving 12 bases between. The CDR3 covers 12 residues. Germline lookup yields CDR1 SEHNR and CDR2 FQNEAQ (reference sequence). The CDR3: CASSPQDKEQFF. The CDR3 DNA follows: TGTGCCAGCAGCCCACAGGATAAAGAGCAGTTCTTC.

In its sample, this clone was seen once. The chain links TRBV11-2 to TRBJ2-7; weak D call: TRBD2 (5 bases). The CDR3 has 17 residues. The germline V and J ends were trimmed by 1 base and 2 bases, with 18 bases remaining between them. Germline V gene data show CDR1 as SGHAT and CDR2 as FQNNGV. CDR3 in DNA: TGTGCCAGCAGCTTAGTCCGTGGAGCGGCAGTAACCTACGAGCAGTACTTC. Amino acid sequence: CASSLVRGAAVTYEQYF.